These 12 T cell receptor beta chains were sequenced from one sample in a study of T cell repertoires in cytomegalovirus infection. TCRdb re-analysed the reads in MiXCR, keeping a single row per CDR3 protein. The sample contains some 450,000 distinct CDR3 sequences, 31% of which appear only once. Source material: PBMCs. The receptors were sampled from a human donor in good health (CMV status not recorded). Some clones in this sample may be carry-over from other donors' samples.

This clonotype was detected only a few times. This rearrangement joins TRBV2 to TRBJ2-1; TRBD2 aligns across 10 bases. The CDR3 sequence is 15 residues long. V was clipped by 6 bases and J by 9 bases; unmatched bases: 11. CDR1 is SNHLY, CDR2 FYNNEI, per germline. CDR3 loop: CASRRVAGGQGEQFF. Here the CDR3 DNA reads TGTGCCAGCAGGAGGGTAGCGGGGGGCCAGGGTGAGCAGTTCTTC.

A few counts support this clonotype. The V gene is TRBV4-2, the J gene TRBJ2-1; 9 bases agree with TRBD2. This CDR3 region has 16 residues. The trim removed 3 bases at V and 2 bases at J, leaving 5 bases unmatched. Germline-derived CDR1 and CDR2 are LGHNA and YNFKEQ. CDR3 sequence reads: CASSQASGDPYNEQFF. CDR3 bases: TGTGCCAGCAGCCAGGCTAGCGGGGACCCCTACAATGAGCAGTTCTTC.

This clonotype was observed a few times. V and J are TRBV2 and TRBJ1-4; no definite D call. CDR1 and CDR2 (germline): SNHLY, FYNNEI. Trimming took 7 bases from V and 3 from J, leaving 15 bases between them. This CDR3 region has 15 residues. CDR3 nucleotides: TGTGCCAGCAAATCATTACAATGGGCTAATGAAAAACTGTTTTTT. Translating gives CASKSLQWANEKLFF.

At least ten counts were recorded for this clonotype. The chain uses TRBV28 and TRBJ2-1; the match to TRBD2 covers 8 bases. This CDR3 is built from 16 residues. V gave up 6 bases and J gave up 5 bases; unmatched junction bases: 12. In germline, CDR1 is MDHEN, CDR2 SYDVKM. The CDR3 coding sequence is TGTGCCAGCAGAACGCAGGGCGCGGGGGGCCACAATGAGCAGTTCTTC. It yields the protein CASRTQGAGGHNEQFF.

This chain uses TRBV6-5 with TRBJ2-5; 7 bases match TRBD2. J lost 2 bases, V lost 11 bases, and 5 bases had no gene match. Looked up from germline, CDR1 is MNHEY and CDR2 is SVGAGI. The CDR3 is 12 amino acids. The CDR3 is CAVGGRQETQYF. The CDR3 bases are TGTGCCGTGGGAGGGCGGCAAGAGACCCAGTACTTC.

This chain connects TRBV20-1 to TRBJ2-3, with 12 bases aligning to TRBD2. Germline-derived CDR1 and CDR2 are DFQATT and SNEGSKA (reference sequence). Trimming removed 6 bases from V and 7 bases from J; junction bases left unmatched: 5. CDR3 size: 13 residues. The CDR3 DNA is TGCAGTGCCCCTAGCGGGGGGGCTTATACGCAGTATTTT. This sequence encodes CSAPSGGAYTQYF.

A note on this clonotype: Germline is not matched at one junction end, which may reflect a read error. This chain connects TRBV6-1 to TRBJ1-5; D gene unclear. CDR1 and CDR2 (germline): MNHNS, SASEGT. The CDR3 has 14 amino acids. The DNA of the CDR3 is TGTGCCCGCAGTGACCTCTACAGCAATCAGCCCCAGCATTTT. Amino acids: CARSDLYSNQPQHF.

The rearrangement uses TRBV20-1 and TRBJ2-5; 7 nucleotides line up with TRBD2. The CDR3 sequence is 13 residues long. Germline-derived CDR1 and CDR2 are DFQATT and SNEGSKA (reference sequence). Unmatched junction bases numbered 7, after V lost 4 bases and J lost 5 bases. CDR3 amino acids: CSATGRGRETQYF. The CDR3 DNA follows: TGCAGTGCTACAGGGCGGGGGAGGGAGACCCAGTACTTC.

Many counts were recorded for this clonotype. The chain recombines TRBV6-1 with TRBJ1-6; D gene uncertain. The CDR3 loop spans 14 amino acids. Germline CDR1 and CDR2: MNHNS and SASEGT. V was pared by 10 bases and J by 9 bases, with 19 bases between. CDR3: CATRREANGSPLHF. In DNA form, the CDR3 reads TGTGCCACCCGACGCGAGGCGAATGGTTCACCCCTCCACTTT.

This clonotype was seen only a few times. The genes are TRBV6-1 and TRBJ1-2, with a weak D call TRBD1 (5 bases). The ends were cut back, 6 bases at V and 6 bases at J, with 11 bases in the middle. The CDR3 is 12 residues long. Germline CDR1 reads MNHNS; CDR2 reads SASEGT. The CDR3 reads CASSPGGNGYTF. DNA of the CDR3: TGTGCCAGCAGCCCCGGGGGAAATGGCTACACCTTC.

Only a few counts were recorded for this clonotype. The chain couples TRBV15 to TRBJ1-4; unclear D gene. Trimming pared 0 bases from V and 10 bases from J, leaving 15 bases between. CDR3 length: 15 residues. Germline CDR1 is LNHNV and CDR2 is YYDKDF (reference sequence). CDR3: CATSRDWAPNRKLFF. In nucleotides, the CDR3 is TGTGCCACCAGCAGAGATTGGGCCCCTAATAGAAAACTGTTTTTT. Full variable domain (missing parts from reference TRBV15 and TRBJ1-4): DAMVIQNPRYQVTQFGKPVTLSCSQTLNHNVMYWYQQKSSQAPKLLFHYYDKDFNNEADTPDNFQSRRPNTSFCFLDIRSPGLGDTAMYLCATSRDWAPNRKLFFGSGTQLSVL.

In this sample, this clonotype turned up many times. The rearrangement links TRBV7-6 to TRBJ1-1; D gene uncertain. CDR3 length: 15 amino acids. The germline V and J ends were trimmed by 0 bases and 1 base, with 9 bases remaining between them. The V gene's germline CDR1 is SGHVS and CDR2 FNYEAQ. CDR3 amino acids: CASSLARDSNTEAFF. As DNA, the CDR3 is TGTGCCAGCAGCTTAGCGCGGGATTCGAACACTGAAGCTTTCTTT.